This is a list of T cell receptor beta chains from one sample in a study of blood T cell repertoires in COVID-19. Assay used: immunoSEQ multiplex PCR; TCRdb lists only in-frame clones, some missing. The top ten hold approximately 0.81% of the sample, which has 90,000 to 150,000 clones, about 91% seen once. Sequencing input: peripheral blood. The receptors derive from a woman in her fifties or sixties with active or convalescent COVID-19. Each CDR3 is given with its conserved first and last residue. The D gene is left open where the match is weak. Size is omitted from some rows. Given values are once, few, many or a class for expanded clones.

J	length	V	size	D	CDR3	DNA
TRBJ2-1	12	TRBV30	NA	NA	CAWKNSGNEQFF	TGTGCCTGGAAGAATTCCGGCAATGAGCAGTTCTTC
TRBJ2-1	14	TRBV28	NA	NA	CATRPRDVYNEQFF	TGTGCCACCCGACCGCGGGATGTCTACAATGAGCAGTTCTTC
TRBJ2-7	15	TRBV9	NA	TRBD2	CASSPRLAADYEQYF	TGTGCCAGCAGCCCCCGACTAGCCGCAGACTACGAGCAGTACTTC
TRBJ2-3	14	TRBV5-6	NA	NA	CASSSLRGMDTQYF	TGTGCCAGCAGCTCCCTAAGGGGGATGGATACGCAGTATTTT
TRBJ2-5	15	TRBV14	NA	NA	CASSPGQTIKETQYF	TGTGCCAGCAGCCCCGGACAGACAATTAAAGAGACCCAGTACTTC
TRBJ1-5	15	TRBV7-8	NA	TRBD1	CASSFGDRRNQPQHF	TGTGCCAGCAGCTTTGGGGACAGGCGGAATCAGCCCCAGCATTTT
TRBJ2-5	15	TRBV10-2	NA	TRBD2	CASRLSGRAWETQYF	TGCGCCAGCAGACTCAGCGGGAGGGCCTGGGAGACCCAGTACTTC
TRBJ2-1	15	TRBV16	NA	TRBD2	CASSQSRGGANEQFF	TGTGCCAGCAGCCAATCTCGGGGAGGGGCCAATGAGCAGTTCTTC
TRBJ1-2	14	TRBV14	NA	NA	CASSQFNTNYGYTF	TGTGCCAGCAGCCAATTCAACACAAACTATGGCTACACCTTC
TRBJ1-1	13	TRBV6-5	NA	NA	CASRLLSRGKAFF	TGTGCCAGCAGACTCCTCAGTCGGGGAAAAGCTTTCTTT
TRBJ1-1	15	TRBV28	NA	NA	CASSLAFSEDTEAFF	TGTGCCAGCAGTCTGGCATTTTCCGAGGACACTGAAGCTTTCTTT
TRBJ2-1	17	TRBV7-9	NA	TRBD1	CASSPGDGTGLNNEQFF	TGTGCCAGCAGCCCCGGGGACGGGACAGGGCTGAACAATGAGCAGTTCTTC
TRBJ1-6	16	TRBV4-2	NA	NA	CASSQDTSGAGSPLHF	TGTGCCAGCAGCCAAGATACGTCAGGGGCGGGCTCACCCCTCCACTTT
TRBJ2-7	14	TRBV27	NA	TRBD2	CASSLLAGSYEQYF	TGTGCCAGCAGTTTACTAGCGGGGTCCTACGAGCAGTACTTC
TRBJ2-2	16	TRBV5-1	once	NA	CASSPTGGENTGELFF	TGCGCCAGCAGCCCCACAGGAGGGGAGAACACCGGGGAGCTGTTTTTT
TRBJ2-1	13	TRBV19	NA	NA	CASSTPLGNEQFF	TGTGCCAGTAGTACCCCCCTAGGCAATGAGCAGTTCTTC
TRBJ2-2	15	TRBV7-2	NA	TRBD2	CANLAGGALAGELFF	TGTGCTAACTTAGCGGGAGGTGCCTTAGCCGGGGAGCTGTTTTTT
TRBJ2-5	15	TRBV15	NA	NA	CATSRDWASLETQYF	TGTGCCACCAGCAGAGATTGGGCTAGCCTGGAGACCCAGTACTTC
TRBJ1-2	15	TRBV2	NA	TRBD1	CASGNVGQGLYGYTF	TGTGCCAGCGGTAATGTGGGACAGGGACTTTATGGCTACACCTTC
TRBJ2-7	15	TRBV28	NA	TRBD1	CASRSGQGAGYEQYF	TGTGCCAGCAGATCGGGACAGGGGGCGGGATACGAGCAGTACTTC
TRBJ2-1	14	TRBV28	NA	TRBD2	CASSLGLAGDEQFF	TGTGCCAGCAGTTTAGGGCTAGCGGGAGATGAGCAGTTCTTC
TRBJ2-4	16	TRBV14	NA	NA	CASSQGSSLAKNIQYF	TGTGCCAGCAGCCAAGGGAGTTCGCTAGCCAAAAACATTCAGTACTTC
TRBJ2-3	18	TRBV7-2	NA	TRBD2	CASSFRGLAGVLSDTQYF	TGTGCCAGCAGCTTCCGCGGACTAGCGGGAGTCTTATCGGATACGCAGTATTTT
TRBJ1-3	22	TRBV28	NA	TRBD1	CASSLYYRTGHPIRPSGNTIYF	TGTGCCAGCAGTTTATATTACAGGACAGGCCACCCGATAAGGCCCTCTGGAAACACCATATATTTT
TRBJ2-5	15	TRBV4-2	NA	NA	CASSQDALQQETQYF	TGTGCCAGCAGCCAAGATGCCTTACAGCAAGAGACCCAGTACTTC
TRBJ2-2	14	TRBV4-3	NA	NA	CASSQDMATGELFF	TGCGCCAGCAGCCAAGATATGGCCACCGGGGAGCTGTTTTTT
TRBJ2-7	14	TRBV2	NA	TRBD2	CASRLAGPYSEQYF	TGTGCCAGCAGGCTAGCGGGACCATACTCCGAGCAGTACTTC
TRBJ2-3	17	TRBV7-9	few	NA	CASSKTGTLLGADTQYF	TGTGCCAGCAGTAAAACCGGGACACTTCTCGGGGCAGATACGCAGTATTTT
TRBJ2-5	17	TRBV7-9	NA	TRBD2	CASSLPGATGGIETQYF	TGTGCCAGCAGCTTGCCCGGGGCGACGGGAGGGATCGAGACCCAGTACTTC
TRBJ2-7	15	TRBV7-2	once	NA	CASSLGGGPTYEQYF	TGTGCCAGCAGCTTAGGGGGAGGACCTACCTACGAGCAGTACTTC
TRBJ2-7	16	TRBV7-9	NA	TRBD2	CASSWGRGGKGYEQYF	TGTGCCAGCAGCTGGGGACGGGGGGGGAAAGGCTACGAGCAGTACTTC
TRBJ2-1	15	TRBV5-1	NA	TRBD1	CASSLRGQGLNEQFF	TGCGCCAGCAGCTTGCGTGGACAGGGGCTAAATGAGCAGTTCTTC
TRBJ2-4	15	TRBV24-1	NA	NA	CATSDTSSDKNIQYF	TGTGCCACCAGCGATACTAGTTCTGACAAAAACATTCAGTACTTC
TRBJ2-2	13	TRBV2	NA	TRBD1	CASSNRGTGELFF	TGTGCCAGCAGCAACAGGGGCACCGGGGAGCTGTTTTTT
TRBJ2-1	15	TRBV6-1	NA	NA	CASSEGQGKKHEQFF	TGTGCCAGCAGTGAAGGCCAGGGGAAGAAGCATGAGCAGTTCTTC
TRBJ2-5	16	TRBV3-1/TRBV3-2	NA	TRBD2	CASSLGLAGGQETQYF	TGTGCCAGCAGCCTTGGACTAGCGGGAGGGCAAGAGACCCAGTACTTC
TRBJ1-2	14	TRBV14	NA	NA	CASSQVRGFYGYTF	TGTGCCAGCAGCCAAGTGCGCGGTTTCTATGGCTACACCTTC
TRBJ1-2	17	TRBV4-1	once	NA	CASSANPSRGLKYGYTF	TGCGCCAGCAGCGCAAACCCCAGTCGGGGACTGAAATATGGCTACACCTTC
TRBJ1-1	14	TRBV5-1	NA	TRBD1	CASTLGQGYTEAFF	TGCGCCAGCACCCTCGGACAGGGATACACTGAAGCTTTCTTT
TRBJ1-6	16	TRBV5-4	once	NA	CASSPQTPSYNSPLHF	TGTGCCAGCAGCCCTCAAACACCCTCCTATAATTCACCCCTCCACTTT